This is a list of T cell receptor beta chains from one sample in a study of blood T cell repertoires in COVID-19. This table comes from immunoSEQ multiplex PCR, and its TCRdb copy is limited to in-frame clones, with some not included. This table holds around 250,000 clones, approximately 88% found once. The sequenced sample was PBMCs or T cells enriched from blood (not recorded which). The receptor source for this set is a woman aged 35 to 49 who had been exposed to COVID-19. The conserved cysteine and the conserved F or W are not part of the CDR3 here. Clone size is stated in some rows and not others, as once, few, many or a class when expanded.

TRBV2	.	ASSEQGGSNSPLH
TRBV19	.	ASSIQGNSPLH
TRBV6-5	.	VTKAGVANEKLF
TRBV28	.	ASQTPRPLGAF
TRBV2	.	ASSTGTGRPRTDTQY
TRBV7-7	.	ASSLGLTGRLNEQF
TRBV28	.	ASSPITSGLTDTQY
TRBV6-5	few	ASSSRQGGPYEQY
TRBV7-9	.	ASSPGQLTLTLTTEAF
TRBV7-3	.	ASSTWDRGTDTQY
TRBV29-1	.	SSTGGEDYGYT
TRBV7-2	.	ASSLSGGAGEQY
TRBV12-3/TRBV12-4	.	ASTPTAYTEAF
TRBV19	.	ASSTGTGGLLPRAF
TRBV4-3	.	ASSQAAGETNEKLF
TRBV19	.	ASSTRDSRLAF
TRBV4-2	.	ASSRTQTGADTQY
TRBV3-1/TRBV3-2	.	ASSTRQGPGDTQY
TRBV19	.	ASSINTPTGSNQPQH
TRBV11-2	.	ASSLVGRGNTEAF
TRBV6-5	.	ASNSRDRFNSPLH
TRBV5-4	.	ASSRTGTVEQF
TRBV7-9	.	ASSRGDRVNSPLH
TRBV28	once	ASSLLTATYNEQF
TRBV4-2	once	ASSRHQGRSGSTDTQY
TRBV2	.	STKLGLAGEQETQY
TRBV18	once	ASSFTVPPSDEQF
TRBV6-5	.	ASSYGDRENTEAF
TRBV3-1/TRBV3-2	once	ASSHRGGETQY
TRBV5-1	.	ASQQGQGGMNTEAF
TRBV7-3	.	ASSLRRDQPQH
TRBV7-3	.	ASSIATGTSGINEQF
TRBV7-2	.	ASSSGLAGTTDTQY
TRBV18	.	ASSPGGGQPQH
TRBV4-3	.	ASSQSGEGNQPQH
TRBV19	.	ASSIQGQIEAF
TRBV9	.	ASSVGPTGKAVSYNSPLH
TRBV6-6	.	ASSQQGADSPLH
TRBV30	.	AWSAGWTDTQY
TRBV7-2	few	ASSLELTLLRNTEAF
TRBV6-2/TRBV6-3	few	ASSYVAGPSYEQY
TRBV9	.	ASSRDRETQY
TRBV29-1	.	SVRTGEDT
TRBV5-6	.	ASSPRPTGTLEAF
TRBV7-6	.	ASSLGILDRASGELF
TRBV19	.	ASSTSSGGAAYTGELF
TRBV4-1	.	ASSQPGGGQQF
TRBV5-5	.	ASSAGVANTGELF
TRBV9	.	ASSKTLTASSYNEQF
TRBV7-7	.	ASSSDRGSGNTIY
TRBV19	.	ASSNSGESSYNEQF
TRBV6-4	.	ASSDSAGGADTQY
TRBV4-3	.	ASSPLTGKNTEAF
TRBV27	.	AIIDHWYRGRRSYEQY
TRBV7-3	.	ASSLTRLYETDTQY
TRBV11-2	.	ASSSQGELGYT
TRBV28	.	ASKLFNSPLH